This TCR beta chain originates from a study of patients and donors after allogeneic stem cell transplantation (dated by TCRdb to the early 2020s). The library was prepared using RT-PCR. Sequencer: NextSeq 550. Through fastp at Q25 and MiXCR, TCRdb rebuilt clones from the public reads, retaining in-frame beta chains. Duplicate CDR3 protein sequences are folded into a single record with the most common DNA and genes. This sample holds some 200,000 distinct CDR3 sequences; around 41% were observed only once. The biggest ten clones account for around 35% of the sample. This clonotype was observed a handful of times. Its antigen is unknown. Base qualities were left out, and no much larger clone turns up one base away. This clonotype was sampled from a human donor who was either an allogeneic HSCT recipient or a stem cell or donor lymphocyte infusion donor (not recorded which). It is not recorded whose cells these are; they may come from a transplant donor. Sequencing was performed on blood, either unsorted or a sorted T cell fraction (not recorded which).

The nucleotides read TGTGCCAGCAGCCAGGAACTAGCGGGAGTATACAATGAGCAGTTCTTC. It encodes CASSQELAGVYNEQFF. Here the chain combines TRBV4-2 and TRBJ2-1; the central 11 bases match TRBD2. Its CDR3 holds 16 amino acids, cysteine through phenylalanine. Only CDR3 DNA remains: 48 bases, in frame from the first base. V and J are trimmed by 3 bases and 4 bases, and the gene matches miss 5 bases of the junction. In the germline V gene, CDR1 corresponds to LGHNA and CDR2 to YNFKEQ.